The clone carrying this T cell receptor beta chain was recorded a few times. Its antigen is not known. The sample belongs to a study of T cells after yellow fever vaccination. Across the whole study: The fractions with low cell numbers were processed using SMART-Seq v4 Ultra Low Input. Study-wide findings and caveats: Clones from primary vaccination mostly reappeared after the booster (about 97% CD4, about 88% CD8). A small share of clonotypes appeared in both CD4 and CD8 compartments.

The CDR3 is made up of 16 amino acids. V lost 5 bases and J lost 2, with 17 bases in between. Germline CDR1 and CDR2: SEHNR and FQNEAQ (reference sequence). MiXCR, applied by TCRdb to the 5' RACE reads, yields one record per CDR3 protein. The data show some 550,000 distinct CDR3 sequences, 15% to 20% seen once. The specimen comprised PBMCs, sampled 15 days after the yellow fever booster vaccination. V and J are TRBV7-9 and TRBJ2-3; D is possibly TRBD2 (5 bases). The clonotype comes from a man younger than 45 who received the YFV17D yellow fever vaccine. The CDR3 nucleotides are TGTGCCAGCAGCCAAACCACAGTCGGGGACACAGATACGCAGTATTTT. Its translation: CASSQTTVGDTDTQYF.